This is a list of T cell receptor beta chains from one sample in a study of blood T cells in healthy people across ages. TCRdb passed the 5' RACE reads through MiXCR, listing each CDR3 protein once. The sample carries some 640,000 distinct CDR3 sequences, about 30% recorded once. Material for sequencing was blood. These receptor sequences come from a woman of 80 years or more in good health. CDR3s include the opening cysteine and the closing phenylalanine or tryptophan. D genes are given only for firm matches. Rows give clone size only sometimes, using once, few, many, or a class for an expanded clone.

len	d_gene	abundance	v_gene	j_gene	CDR3nt	CDR3aa
18	TRBD1	many	TRBV5-1	TRBJ2-6	TGCGCCAGCAGCGACGGGACAGGGGGAACCTCTGGGGCCAACGTCCTGACTTTC	CASSDGTGGTSGANVLTF
16	TRBD1	many	TRBV5-1	TRBJ1-2	TGCGCCAGCAGCACGGGGACAGGGGGCGCAGACTATGGCTACACCTTC	CASSTGTGGADYGYTF
9	NA	many	TRBV2	TRBJ2-3	TGTGCCAGCACAGATACGCAGTATTTT	CASTDTQYF
15	NA	many	TRBV7-9	TRBJ2-2	TGTGCCAGCAGCCTCACCCTGGGGAACACCGGGGAGCTGTTTTTT	CASSLTLGNTGELFF
14	NA	many	TRBV5-1	TRBJ1-6	TGCGCCAGCAGCTCACAGGGCCGGAATTCACCCCTCCACTTT	CASSSQGRNSPLHF
16	TRBD2	many	TRBV6-2/TRBV6-3	TRBJ2-1	TGTGCCAGCAGTACCGTCGGAGCGGGGGGGTACAATGAGCAGTTCTTC	CASSTVGAGGYNEQFF
13	NA	few	TRBV30	TRBJ2-1	TGTGCCTACACAGGGGGGGCCTACAATGAGCAGTTCTTC	CAYTGGAYNEQFF
16	TRBD2	NA	TRBV13	TRBJ2-6	TGTGCCAGCACCCGACTAGCGGGGGCTGGGGCCAACGTCCTGACTTTC	CASTRLAGAGANVLTF
16	TRBD1	NA	TRBV10-3	TRBJ1-1	TGTGCCACGACGGGACAGGGCGACAACTTGATAGGTGAAGCTTTCTTT	CATTGQGDNLIGEAFF
14	NA	few	TRBV29-1	TRBJ2-2	TGCAGCGTAGACAGGGGCGGGGGCACCGGGGAGCTGTTTTTT	CSVDRGGGTGELFF
15	TRBD1	few	TRBV5-1	TRBJ1-1	TGCGCCAGCAGCTTGGGGGGACAGGATAGGACTGAAGCTTTCTTT	CASSLGGQDRTEAFF
16	NA	many	TRBV24-1	TRBJ2-7	TGTGCCACCAGTGATTTTCCGGGACCGTGGGCTAACGAGCAGTACTTC	CATSDFPGPWANEQYF
14	NA	many	TRBV7-3	TRBJ2-3	TGTGCCAGCAGCTTTGGGGGCTCGGCAGATACGCAGTATTTT	CASSFGGSADTQYF
18	NA	NA	TRBV5-1	TRBJ2-1	TGCGCCAGCAGCTTGGAGGCCATAGGGTCGAGCTCCTACAATGAGCAGTTCTTC	CASSLEAIGSSSYNEQFF
15	NA	many	TRBV7-9	TRBJ2-7	TGTGCCAGCAGCAAGAAGGAGGTCCTACGAGCGACGCAGTACTTC	CASSKKEVLRATQYF
15	TRBD1	many	TRBV6-6	TRBJ2-5	TGTGCCAGCAGTTACTCGGGACAGGGAGGAGAGACCCAGTACTTC	CASSYSGQGGETQYF
14	TRBD1	NA	TRBV6-5	TRBJ2-1	TGTGCCAGCAGCGACAGGGACCTCTACAATGAGCAGTTCTTC	CASSDRDLYNEQFF
17	NA	NA	TRBV7-9	TRBJ1-4	TGTGCCAGCAGCTTATTCGGCGGGGGCGCGGGTAATGAAAAACTGTTTTTT	CASSLFGGGAGNEKLFF
14	NA	few	TRBV27	TRBJ1-1	TGTGCCAGCAGCGGTAGCGGATTTGGCACTGAAGCTTTCTTT	CASSGSGFGTEAFF
14	NA	NA	TRBV6-5	TRBJ1-5	TGTGCCAGCAGTTACGGGGGGCCGAATGGGCCCCAGCATTTT	CASSYGGPNGPQHF
14	NA	many	TRBV4-1	TRBJ2-7	TGCGCCAGCAGCCAATTACCTTATGGCCACGAGCAGTACTTC	CASSQLPYGHEQYF
15	TRBD2	many	TRBV20-1	TRBJ2-7	TGCAGTGCTAGAGATGCAGCGGGGGGAATTTACGAGCAGTACTTC	CSARDAAGGIYEQYF
13	NA	NA	TRBV20-1	TRBJ1-2	TGCAGTGCTAGAGATGCAGCGGGCTATGGCTACACCTTC	CSARDAAGYGYTF